This TCR beta chain is from a study of T cell responses to AZD1222 COVID-19 vaccine. General study results and limits: None of the repertoires were sampled until the peak T cell response had passed. It should be noted that donors were predominantly white British and more often female, and clonal diversity was possibly underestimated.

Using immunoSEQ multiplex PCR, the repertoire was profiled, and TCRdb retains in-frame clones only, with some absent. The data hold about 140,000 clones, with nearly 95% observed a single time. The V end was cut by 1 base, the J end by 1 base, with 10 bases between. CDR3 length: 15 amino acids. Germline V lookup: CDR1 SGHTA, CDR2 FQGNSA. In the case of this clone: The antigen remains unidentified.

Analysis merged second doses at about 4 or about 12 weeks. This clonotype was obtained from an adult who received the AZD1222 COVID-19 vaccine. The gene calls are TRBV7-2 and TRBJ1-1, with D perhaps TRBD1 (5 bases). The specimen comprised peripheral blood, sampled 28 days after the second AZD1222 dose. The CDR3 DNA follows: TGTGCCAGCAGCTTAGTCGGGGGTTCGAACACTGAAGCTTTCTTT. It codes for CASSLVGGSNTEAFF. Looking up the rest from reference TRBV7-2 and TRBJ1-1 gives the full variable domain: GAGVSQSPSNKVTEKGKDVELRCDPISGHTALYWYRQSLGQGLEFLIYFQGNSAPDKSGLPSDRFSAERTGGSVSTLTIQRTQQEDSAVYLCASSLVGGSNTEAFFGQGTRLTVV.